Detailed here is one T cell receptor (beta chain). With no exception, relapse followed autologous stem cell transplantation in all patients, and brentuximab vedotin exposure varied. This entry is derived from a study of PD-1 blockade in classical Hodgkin lymphoma. The repertoire was sequenced with immunoSEQ multiplex PCR; TCRdb's copy has only in-frame clones and lacks some. This sample yields over 25,000 clones, of which 70% are seen a single time; approximately 16% belongs to the top ten. V gave up 6 bases and J gave up 1 base, with 6 bases separating them. Germline CDR1 and CDR2: MNHNS and SASEGT. CDR3 size: 12 residues.

The chain combines TRBV6-1 with TRBJ2-5; D uncertain. Sequenced here: peripheral blood mononuclear cells (PBMCs), sampled before the second cycle of nivolumab. The sequence was obtained from a human donor with classical Hodgkin lymphoma. Here the CDR3 DNA reads TGTGCCAGCAGAGGAGTCCAAGAGACCCAGTACTTC. Encoded protein: CASRGVQETQYF.